This is a list of T cell receptor beta chains from one sample in a study of a mutant IDH1 vaccine in newly diagnosed glioma. Antigen specificity for these receptors is unknown. Profiled with immunoSEQ multiplex PCR; TCRdb holds only in-frame clones, not every one. The data contain some 66,000 clones, approximately 81% of them singletons. This specimen was PBMCs, taken from a glioma patient whose treatment included an IDH1 peptide vaccine. The source of these receptors is a man younger than 40 with glioma. CDR3s include the opening cysteine and the closing phenylalanine or tryptophan. D genes are given only for firm matches. Part of the rows lack a size; the others show once, few, many or a class for expanded clones.

>NA|NA|TRBV5-1|TRBJ1-3
TGCGCCAGCAGCTTGGGCGGCGGTAACAGAAACACCATATATTTT
CASSLGGGNRNTIYF
>NA|NA|TRBV11-2|TRBJ1-1
TGTGCCAGCAGCTTAGTGGGCAGGGTGGCTGAAGCTTTCTTT
CASSLVGRVAEAFF
>TRBD1|NA|TRBV5-6|TRBJ1-6
TGTGCCAGCGGCTCGGACAGGGGCGTGGGTTCACCCCTCCACTTT
CASGSDRGVGSPLHF
>NA|NA|TRBV27|TRBJ1-1
TGTGCCAGCAGTTTATTAATAGGAATGAACACTGAAGCTTTCTTT
CASSLLIGMNTEAFF
>TRBD1|NA|TRBV13|TRBJ2-5
TGTGCCAGCAGCCCAGGAGGTCAGGGGGAAGAGACCCAGTACTTC
CASSPGGQGEETQYF
>NA|NA|TRBV12-5|TRBJ2-1
TGTGCTAGTGGTTCCCCTGGGGTATACAATGAGCAGTTCTTC
CASGSPGVYNEQFF
>NA|NA|TRBV15|TRBJ1-5
TGTGCCACCAGCAGAGTGAATCAGCCCCAGCATTTT
CATSRVNQPQHF
>NA|NA|TRBV6-6|TRBJ1-6
TGTGCCAGCAGTTACTGGGGAGGGAATTCACCCCTCCACTTT
CASSYWGGNSPLHF
>NA|NA|TRBV5-1|TRBJ2-5
TGCGCCAGCAGCTTGGGAGGGGTCGTAGAGACCCAGTACTTC
CASSLGGVVETQYF
>NA|NA|TRBV11-2|TRBJ2-3
TGTGCCAGCAGCTTAGCCGGGGGAAGCACAGATACGCAGTATTTT
CASSLAGGSTDTQYF
>NA|NA|TRBV18|TRBJ1-3
TGTGCCAGCTCACCGAAAAACACGGATGGGGGAAACACCATATATTTT
CASSPKNTDGGNTIYF
>NA|NA|TRBV19|TRBJ1-2
TGTGCCAGTAGTATAGATCCAGGGTCGATCAATGGCTACACCTTC
CASSIDPGSINGYTF
>TRBD1|NA|TRBV5-4|TRBJ2-7
TGTGCCAGCAGCTTCCGGGACAGGAGTACCTACGAGCAGTACTTC
CASSFRDRSTYEQYF
>TRBD1|NA|TRBV18|TRBJ1-1
TGTGCCAGCTCACCAAATACAGGGGACACCTTTTACACGAACACTGAAGCTTTCTTT
CASSPNTGDTFYTNTEAFF
>TRBD2|NA|TRBV28|TRBJ2-3
TGTGCCAGCAGTTTATCGGGAGGACGAGATACGCAGTATTTT
CASSLSGGRDTQYF
>NA|few|TRBV6-4|TRBJ1-1
TGTGCCAGCAGTGCACAGGGTGGGACTGAAGCTTTCTTT
CASSAQGGTEAFF
>NA|once|TRBV6-5|TRBJ1-1
TGTGCCAGCAGTTACCGGGTAACAGCGTCGAATGAAGCTTTCTTT
CASSYRVTASNEAFF
>TRBD2|once|TRBV2|TRBJ2-1
TGTGCCAGCAACGGTCAGAAGCGGGGGGGCAAAGCCTACAATGAGCAGTTCTTC
CASNGQKRGGKAYNEQFF
>NA|NA|TRBV9|TRBJ1-2
TGTGCCAGCAGCGTAGAAGCAGGGGCAGCTAACTATGGCTACACCTTC
CASSVEAGAANYGYTF
>NA|NA|TRBV5-6|TRBJ1-5
TGTGCCAGCAGCAGGGGAGGGAGACTAAGCAATCAGCCCCAGCATTTT
CASSRGGRLSNQPQHF
>NA|NA|TRBV30|TRBJ1-4
TGTGCTCGGGGGGGGCAGACTAATGAAAAACTGTTTTTT
CARGGQTNEKLFF
>TRBD1|NA|TRBV7-2|TRBJ2-1
TGTGCCAGCAAGTACAGGGGGTTCAGATCCCCCAATGAGCAGTTCTTC
CASKYRGFRSPNEQFF
>TRBD1|NA|TRBV4-2|TRBJ1-2
TGTGCCAGCAGCCAAGAGATGGGGGGGACAGGAGTAAATGGCTACACCTTC
CASSQEMGGTGVNGYTF
>NA|once|TRBV9|TRBJ1-5
TGTGCCAGCAGCGTAGGGAGGGGTGACAATCAGCCCCAGCATTTT
CASSVGRGDNQPQHF
>NA|NA|TRBV4-1|TRBJ2-7
TGCGCCAGCAGCCAAGATGGGGATTACGAGCAGTACTTC
CASSQDGDYEQYF
>TRBD2|NA|TRBV13|TRBJ2-1
TGTGCCAGCAGCAGTAGCGGGGCTTCCTACAATGAGCAGTTCTTC
CASSSSGASYNEQFF
>NA|NA|TRBV28|TRBJ1-5
TGTGCCAGTCTCCCGGGACACTGGGAGAATCAGCCCCAGCATTTT
CASLPGHWENQPQHF
>NA|NA|TRBV7-9|TRBJ1-1
TGTGCCAGCAGCTTAGGAGGGGGACGGAACACTGAAGCTTTCTTT
CASSLGGGRNTEAFF
>NA|NA|TRBV4-1|TRBJ1-2
TGCGCCAGCAGCCAGACCGCGACAGTCAACTATGGCTACACCTTC
CASSQTATVNYGYTF
>TRBD1|NA|TRBV7-9|TRBJ2-5
TGTGCCAGCAGCTTTAACAGGGGGCAAGAGACCCAGTACTTC
CASSFNRGQETQYF
>TRBD1|NA|TRBV5-1|TRBJ2-1
TGCGCCAGCAGCTTTGAACAGGGGGGATACAATGAGCAGTTCTTC
CASSFEQGGYNEQFF
>NA|NA|TRBV5-1|TRBJ2-3
TGCGCCAGCAGCTTGGGGGATTCCACAGATACGCAGTATTTT
CASSLGDSTDTQYF
>TRBD1|NA|TRBV2|TRBJ1-5
TGTGCCAGCACGACAGGGGATAGCAATCAGCCCCAGCATTTT
CASTTGDSNQPQHF
>TRBD1|NA|TRBV7-9|TRBJ2-1
TGTGCCAGCACCACTACAGGGGAGATTAACAATGAGCAGTTCTTC
CASTTTGEINNEQFF
>NA|few|TRBV2|TRBJ2-3
TGTGCCAGCAATCGGGGAAACCCTAGCACAGATACGCAGTATTTT
CASNRGNPSTDTQYF
>TRBD2|NA|TRBV7-8|TRBJ2-1
TGTGCCAGCAGGACCGGGACTAGCGGGGGGGCTCGAGAGCAGTTCTTC
CASRTGTSGGAREQFF
>TRBD1|NA|TRBV9|TRBJ1-1
TGTGCCAGCAGCCCCCGACAGGGAAACACTGAAGCTTTCTTT
CASSPRQGNTEAFF
>TRBD1|NA|TRBV29-1|TRBJ2-7
TGCAGCGTTGGACAGGGGAACGAGCAGTACTTC
CSVGQGNEQYF
>NA|NA|TRBV6-5|TRBJ2-7
TGTGCCAGCAGTTACCTACCCCCCCCATCCTACGAGCAGTACTTC
CASSYLPPPSYEQYF
>NA|NA|TRBV6-5|TRBJ1-2
TGTGCCAGCAGCCGAACTAGCTATGGCTACACCTTC
CASSRTSYGYTF
>NA|NA|TRBV30|TRBJ1-2
TGTGCCTGGAGTGGGGACAACTATGGCTACACCTTC
CAWSGDNYGYTF
>NA|NA|TRBV2|TRBJ1-1
TGTGCCAGCAGTGGAGGGACTGAAGCTTTCTTT
CASSGGTEAFF
>TRBD1|few|TRBV28|TRBJ2-5
TGTGCCAGCAGGTCGACAGGGGGTGAGACCCAGTACTTC
CASRSTGGETQYF
>TRBD2|NA|TRBV14|TRBJ2-2
TGTGCCAGCAGCCAAGATTGGACTAGCGGGGGGTTCAACACCGGGGAGCTGTTTTTT
CASSQDWTSGGFNTGELFF
>TRBD2|NA|TRBV19|TRBJ2-3
TGTGCCACCCGGACTAGCGGAAACACAGATACGCAGTATTTT
CATRTSGNTDTQYF
>NA|NA|TRBV28|TRBJ1-3
TGTGCCAGCAGTGCAATCGGGACTACTGGAAACACCATATATTTT
CASSAIGTTGNTIYF
>TRBD2|NA|TRBV11-2|TRBJ2-5
TGTGCCAGCAGCTTTCTAGCGGGGGGGCAGGAGACCCAGTACTTC
CASSFLAGGQETQYF
>NA|NA|TRBV6-6|TRBJ1-5
TGTGCCATCCGAGGGGAAGGCAATCAGCCCCAGCATTTT
CAIRGEGNQPQHF
>NA|once|TRBV29-1|TRBJ2-7
TGCAGCGTTGGGACACGGAGCTTCTACGAGCAGTACTTC
CSVGTRSFYEQYF
>TRBD1|NA|TRBV7-9|TRBJ1-2
TGTGCCAGCAGCATCGGACAGGGCCCTTACACCTTC
CASSIGQGPYTF
>TRBD1|NA|TRBV7-8|TRBJ1-1
TGTGCCAGCAGCCCCGGGACAGGGGCCACTGAAGCTTTCTTT
CASSPGTGATEAFF
>NA|NA|TRBV30|TRBJ1-6
TGTGCCTGGAGGGGGCAGGAGAGCTCCTATAATTCACCCCTCCACTTT
CAWRGQESSYNSPLHF
>NA|NA|TRBV6-6|TRBJ1-2
TGTGCCAGCAGCCAGCGGGACCCCTACCGCGGCGGCTACACCTTC
CASSQRDPYRGGYTF
>TRBD2|NA|TRBV6-5|TRBJ2-5
TGTGCCAGCTCCGACCCCGGGGGGGCACAAGAGACCCAGTACTTC
CASSDPGGAQETQYF
>NA|NA|TRBV2|TRBJ2-3
TGTGCCAGCAGTGAGGGGAGGCCTAGCACAGATACGCAGTATTTT
CASSEGRPSTDTQYF
>NA|NA|TRBV6-5|TRBJ1-2
TGTGCCAGCAGTGCGGGGGGGATAGGCTACACCTTC
CASSAGGIGYTF
>NA|NA|TRBV4-1|TRBJ2-2
TGCGCCAGCAGCCAAGAGTCGGACCTTCCCGTCCTAGGGGCCGAACACCGGGGAGCTGTTTTT
CASSQESDLPVLGAEHRGAVF
>NA|NA|TRBV6-5|TRBJ2-1
TGTGCCAGCAGTTCCCTGGTTGAGCAGTTCTTC
CASSSLVEQFF